The clone carrying this T cell receptor beta chain showed up just a few times. This specimen belongs to a study of blood T cell repertoires in COVID-19. Looking at the study overall: Samples taken during acute and convalescent COVID-19 were collected in the United States, Italy and Spain. T cells, B-cell-depleted T cells, or PBMCs supplied cDNA or gDNA.

In the authors' workflow: Nucleated cell number was recorded as an estimate derived from reference gene primer amplification. This table comes from immunoSEQ multiplex PCR, and its TCRdb copy is limited to in-frame clones, with some not included. V, J and clone size are those of that table, while D and trimming were read from the DNA. The data hold fewer than 130,000 clones, with around 79% observed a single time. This clonotype was sampled from a woman older than 75 with active or convalescent COVID-19. Sequenced input: peripheral blood.

The CDR3 loop is CASSLAGSTDTLDTDTQYF. CDR3 DNA: TGTGCCAGCAGCTTAGCCGGGAGTACGGACACACTTGACACAGATACGCAGTATTTT. This chain links TRBV5-6 with TRBJ2-3; tentative D call: TRBD2 (6 bases). Germline V lookup: CDR1 SGHDT, CDR2 YYEEEE. The CDR3 contains 19 residues. Trimming left V 2 bases short and J 2 bases short, with 24 bases between.